The 10 T cell receptor beta chains given below trace back to one sample, sequenced in a study of T cell responses to AZD1222 COVID-19 vaccine (dated by TCRdb to about 2021). Libraries were made using the immunoSEQ multiplex PCR assay. The table was pulled from immuneACCESS by TCRdb, which kept in-frame rearrangements only. Such tables lose some clones; where checked, under half of the loss comes from unresolved V genes, and the rest has no known cause. The sample table shows about 92,000 clones, and approximately 91% are seen once. 22% of the sample comes from the top ten. Taken with the paper, the label for time point translates to: baseline before first vaccination. Sequencing used peripheral blood, obtained on day 0 of AZD1222 vaccination. The receptors come from an adult in good health.

The V call is TRBV27, the J call TRBJ1-2; D unclear. Trimming took off 7 bases at V and 1 base at J, with 13 bases between the two ends. This CDR3 has 14 amino acids. Germline CDR1 MNHEY, CDR2 SMNVEV (reference sequence). CDR3 in DNA: TGTGCCAGCAAAATCCAATGGGGTAACTATGGCTACACCTTC. Protein product: CASKIQWGNYGYTF.

The V and J genes are TRBV9 and TRBJ2-5; 12 nucleotides match TRBD2. The length of the CDR3 is 18 residues. The germline gives CDR1 SGDLS, CDR2 YYNGEE. V gave up 0 bases and J gave up 4 bases; unmatched junction bases: 10. CDR3 protein: CASSVAASGGALVETQYF. The CDR3 bases are TGTGCCAGCAGCGTAGCGGCTAGCGGGGGGGCCCTGGTAGAGACCCAGTACTTC.

The chain recombines TRBV6-5 with TRBJ1-3; no clear D. The V end lost 8 bases, the J end lost 5 bases, and 10 bases lay between the germline ends. Germline CDR1 reads MNHEY; CDR2 reads SVGAGI. The CDR3 spans 12 residues. Written as DNA, the CDR3 is TGTGCCAGCGAATACGGACGAAACACCATATATTTT. Translation: CASEYGRNTIYF.

This clone was picked up one time. This chain uses TRBV4-3 with TRBJ2-3; 7 bases match TRBD1. CDR3 size: 16 residues. CDR1 LGHNA and CDR2 YSLEER come from the germline V gene. V shed 0 bases and J 2 bases; nucleotides not matched to a gene: 5. The CDR3 region is CASSQDMGQNTDTQYF. The CDR3 DNA reads as TGCGCCAGCAGCCAAGATATGGGACAGAACACAGATACGCAGTATTTT.

This sequence joins TRBV28 and TRBJ1-3; D is unresolved. Trimming took 6 bases from V and 4 from J, leaving 19 bases between them. The CDR3 has 16 residues. Germline V gene data show CDR1 as MDHEN and CDR2 as SYDVKM. The CDR3 DNA sequence: TGTGCCAGCAGAACACCGGGAGTGGGGTTCGGAAACACCATATATTTT. It translates to CASRTPGVGFGNTIYF.

The chain links TRBV12-3 or TRBV12-4 to TRBJ1-6; no definite D call. The CDR3 is 13 residues long. V dropped 6 bases and J dropped 9 bases, with 12 bases sitting between them. The CDR3 loop is CASSLTRGSPLHF. DNA for the CDR3: TGTGCCAGCAGCCTTACTAGAGGTTCACCCCTCCACTTT.

This clone has just a few counts. The chain couples TRBV6-1 to TRBJ1-4; no clear D gene. The CDR3 is 12 residues long. The ends were cut back, 5 bases at V and 8 bases at J, with 9 bases in the middle. Germline CDR1 MNHNS, CDR2 SASEGT. In DNA form, the CDR3 reads TGTGCCAGCAGTTGGACGGGAGAAAAACTGTTTTTT. Its protein product is CASSWTGEKLFF.

By share of the sample, this clone is large. The chain combines TRBV5-1 with TRBJ2-5; a possible D gene is TRBD1 (7 bases). V was trimmed by 1 base and J by 5 bases, leaving 9 bases between them. The CDR3 runs 13 residues. Germline assignment: CDR1 SGHRS and CDR2 YFSETQ. The CDR3 DNA reads TGCGCCAGCAGCTTGTCAGGGGGGGAGACCCAGTACTTC. Residues: CASSLSGGETQYF.

The chain combines TRBV5-4 with TRBJ1-4; no clear D gene. V was cut by 0 bases and J by 2 bases, with 8 bases left in between. CDR1 is SGHNT and CDR2 is YYREEE in the germline V gene (reference sequence). This CDR3 comprises 15 residues. The chain's CDR3 is CASSLEGGTNEKLFF. CDR3 DNA sequence: TGTGCCAGCAGCTTGGAAGGAGGGACTAATGAAAAACTGTTTTTT.

This sequence joins TRBV5-6 and TRBJ2-7, with D unresolved. Germline V gene data show CDR1 as SGHDT and CDR2 as YYEEEE. V gave up 3 bases and J gave up 3 bases, with 7 bases separating them. The length of the CDR3 is 12 residues. CDR3: CASSSTFYEQYF. For the CDR3, the DNA is TGTGCCAGCAGCTCAACATTCTACGAGCAGTACTTC.